A selection of T cell receptor beta chains follows, all from one sample in a study of PD-L1 blockade in urothelial cancer. Assay: immunoSEQ multiplex PCR; the TCRdb copy retains only in-frame clones and omits some. This sample carries tens of thousands of clones, approximately 83% of them seen once, and the ten largest clones take more than 13%. The sample here was PBMCs, taken around atezolizumab (anti-PD-L1) treatment. These receptors were taken from a man in his fifties or sixties with urothelial cancer. The CDR3 runs from the conserved cysteine through the conserved F or W. Each record gives: D gene, clone size, J gene, V gene, CDR3 DNA, CDR3 protein. The D gene is left open where the match is weak. Only some rows state a clone size, as once, few, many or a class for expanded clones.

>.|.|TRBJ1-6|TRBV7-2
TGTGCCAGCAGCTTAGACAGGGCTGGAATTTCACCCCTCCACTTT
CASSLDRAGISPLHF
>.|.|TRBJ1-4|TRBV5-1
TGCGCCAGCAGCTTCAGGGGCGCACGGGAAAAACTGTTTTTT
CASSFRGAREKLFF
>TRBD1|.|TRBJ2-2|TRBV5-6
TGTGCCAGCAGCTTGGGGGCAGGGGGCTTGTTTTTT
CASSLGAGGLFF
>TRBD1|.|TRBJ2-1|TRBV15
TGTGCCACCAGCTTCGACAGGGTCGGAAATGAGCAGTTCTTC
CATSFDRVGNEQFF
>.|.|TRBJ1-1|TRBV7-3
TGTGCCAGCAGCGCGACAGGGAACACTGAAGCTTTCTTT
CASSATGNTEAFF
>TRBD2|.|TRBJ2-1|TRBV5-1
TGCGCCAGCAGCCCTGGGACTAGCCCTCCTTACTACAATGAGCAGTTCTTC
CASSPGTSPPYYNEQFF
>TRBD1|.|TRBJ2-7|TRBV5-1
TGCGCCAGCAGCCCGTCGGGACAGGGGGTTTACGAGCAGTACTTC
CASSPSGQGVYEQYF
>TRBD1|.|TRBJ1-2|TRBV29-1
TGCAGCGTGGGGGACAGAAATAACTATGGCTACACCTTC
CSVGDRNNYGYTF
>TRBD1|once|TRBJ1-2|TRBV30
TGTGCCTGGAGACCGACAGGGAACTATGGCTACACCTTC
CAWRPTGNYGYTF
>.|.|TRBJ1-1|TRBV7-3
TGTGCCAGCAGTTCACAGCTAAACACTGAAGCTTTCTTT
CASSSQLNTEAFF
>.|.|TRBJ1-1|TRBV9
TGTGCCAGCAGCGTATCGGGGTCCACAGGGGAAGCTTTCTTT
CASSVSGSTGEAFF
>.|few|TRBJ1-6|TRBV6-1
TGTGCCAGCAGTGAAGGTGGTGGCAGGAACTCCTATAATTCACCCCTCCACTTT
CASSEGGGRNSYNSPLHF
>.|.|TRBJ1-3|TRBV16
TGTGCCAGCAGCCAATCCTCTCCTCGGGTTGGAAACACCATATATTTT
CASSQSSPRVGNTIYF
>TRBD1|.|TRBJ1-5|TRBV2
TGTGCCAGCAGACGGGTAGGGGGACAGAATCAGCCCCAGCATTTT
CASRRVGGQNQPQHF
>TRBD1|few|TRBJ1-6|TRBV5-4
TGTGCCAGCAGCTTGAGGCAGGGGGCGCGAAATTCACCCCTCCACTTT
CASSLRQGARNSPLHF
>.|.|TRBJ1-1|TRBV7-2
TGTGCCAGCAGCTTAATACCCGGGACAAGAAATGAAGCTTTCTTT
CASSLIPGTRNEAFF
>TRBD2|.|TRBJ2-3|TRBV10-1
TGCGCCAGCAGTGATTGGACTAGCGGCGGCACAGATACGCAGTATTTT
CASSDWTSGGTDTQYF
>.|.|TRBJ2-6|TRBV2
TGTGCCAGCAGTGAAGTATCCGGGGCCAACGTCCTGACTTTC
CASSEVSGANVLTF
>TRBD2|.|TRBJ2-3|TRBV29-1
TGCAGCGTTGAGTTCTGGACTAGCGGCTACACAGATACGCAGTATTTT
CSVEFWTSGYTDTQYF
>TRBD2|.|TRBJ2-7|TRBV27
TGTGCCAGCAGTTCCAGGACTAGCGGGGCCACCTCCTACGAGCAGTACTTC
CASSSRTSGATSYEQYF
>TRBD1|.|TRBJ2-3|TRBV5-1
TGCGCCAGCAGCCCAGCTGTTCCGGGACAGGTGGCAGATACGCAGTATTTT
CASSPAVPGQVADTQYF
>.|.|TRBJ2-1|TRBV19
TGTGCCAGTACCCCCCAGCGGGCCGTAGGCCACAATGAGCAGTTCTTC
CASTPQRAVGHNEQFF
>.|.|TRBJ2-7|TRBV5-1
TGCGCCAGCAGCGCACAGGGTGCTGGGGAGCAGTACTTC
CASSAQGAGEQYF
>TRBD1|.|TRBJ1-2|TRBV30
TGTGCCTGGAGTGTCGTCCAGGGGGCTATTGGCTACACCTTC
CAWSVVQGAIGYTF
>TRBD2|.|TRBJ2-1|TRBV7-9
TGTGCCTCCCTGGGGGAGGCTAGCGGTCACAAAGCGATCTTC
CASLGEASGHKAIF
>.|.|TRBJ1-6|TRBV10-3
TGTGCCATCAGTGAATCCACAGTTAACGCCGCCCGGTCACCCCTCCACTTT
CAISESTVNAARSPLHF